The clone carrying this T cell receptor (beta chain) turned up a few times. Antigen: not known. The record originates from a study of radiotherapy plus CTLA-4 blockade in lung cancer. Overall study findings and caveats: Once radiotherapy plus ipilimumab had been given, TCR clones derived from tumor expanded in blood. Early blood T cell clone dynamics reportedly forecast response best, with interferon-beta.

Libraries were prepared by immunoSEQ multiplex PCR; TCRdb keeps only in-frame clonotypes and omits some of them. The table lists just over 60,000 clones, 60% to 85% of them singletons. Treatment of patients with chemo-refractory metastatic non-small-cell lung cancer consisted of focal radiation plus CTLA-4 blockade with ipilimumab. This TCR came from a human donor with non-small cell lung cancer who had a complete response to radiotherapy plus ipilimumab. The material was peripheral blood, obtained from a patient treated with radiotherapy plus ipilimumab.

Here the CDR3 DNA reads TGTGCCAGCAGTTACACCACCGGGGAGCTGTTTTTT. Amino acids: CASSYTTGELFF. V usage is TRBV6-5 and J usage is TRBJ2-2; unclear D gene. The CDR3 length is 12 residues. In germline, CDR1 is MNHEY, CDR2 SVGAGI. Trimming took off 2 bases at V and 4 bases at J, with 2 bases between the two ends.